This passage covers 23 T cell receptor beta chains from one sample sequenced in a study of T cells expressing NK-cell markers. TCRdb re-called the 5' RACE reads; every CDR3 protein appears as one record, without DNA. The sample has roughly 180,000 distinct CDR3 sequences. The material sequenced was blood T cells: a sorted CD56 or NKG2C T cell subset, CD4+ or CD8+ T cells, or bulk PBMC T cells (not recorded which). These receptors came from a woman aged 18 to 75 in good health.

CDR3 region: CATSDPGTGIKETQYF. This rearrangement joins TRBV24-1 to TRBJ2-5; TCRdb returns TRBD1, unconfirmable since there is no DNA. CDR1 is KGHDR and CDR2 is SFDVKD in the germline V gene. This CDR3 is built from 16 residues.

J is TRBJ2-7 and V is TRBV9; there is no DNA to check the TCRdb D call of TRBD1. Germline V CDR1 and CDR2: SGDLS, YYNGEE. The length of the CDR3 is 14 residues. This CDR3 is CASSVVPGAGEQYF.

This chain uses TRBV5-1 with TRBJ2-1. Germline V lookup: CDR1 SGHRS, CDR2 YFSETQ. The CDR3 covers 12 residues. CDR3 sequence: CASSPKYNEQFF.

This chain connects TRBV7-8 to TRBJ2-7; the TCRdb call, TRBD1, lacks DNA for checking. The germline CDR1 and CDR2 sequences are SGHVS and FQNEAQ. This CDR3 spans 15 amino acids. The CDR3 sequence is CASSPMGLGVHEQYF.

The V call is TRBV3-1, the J call TRBJ1-1; the TRBD1 assignment by TCRdb is unverifiable without DNA. The germline V gene encodes CDR1 LGHDT and CDR2 YNNKEL (reference sequence). The CDR3 runs 15 residues. CDR3 in amino acids: CASSPGQGIDTEAFF.

This chain joins TRBV4-2 and TRBJ2-3. The length of the CDR3 is 13 residues. Germline assignment: CDR1 LGHNA and CDR2 YNFKEQ. This CDR3 is CASSQENWDTQYF.

This chain joins TRBV2 and TRBJ1-4; no DNA is available, so the TRBD1 call from TCRdb remains unchecked. Germline CDR1 is SNHLY and CDR2 is FYNNEI. CDR3 size: 18 residues. CDR3 protein: CASSDYWDRATQNEKLFF.

The V gene is TRBV6-5, the J gene TRBJ2-7. Germline V gene sequence: CDR1 MNHEY, CDR2 SVGAGI. CDR3 length equals 12 residues. Here the CDR3 reads CASSYEGYEQYF.

This chain joins TRBV20-1 and TRBJ2-2. Germline V lookup: CDR1 DFQATT, CDR2 SNEGSKA (reference sequence). This CDR3 is built from 13 residues. CDR3 loop: CSPEPANTGELFF.

V gene TRBV5-1 combines with J gene TRBJ2-6; TCRdb's D call, TRBD1, is unchecked because there is no DNA. Germline lookup yields CDR1 SGHRS and CDR2 YFSETQ. The CDR3 spans 17 residues. The CDR3 here is CASSIGQGGPGANVLTF. Combining the CDR3 with reference TRBV5-1 and TRBJ2-6 gives the whole variable domain KAGVTQTPRYLIKTRGQQVTLSCSPISGHRSVSWYQQTPGQGLQFLFEYFSETQRNKGNFPGRFSGRQFSNSRSEMNVSTLELGDSALYLCASSIGQGGPGANVLTFGAGSRLTVL.

This rearrangement joins TRBV7-9 to TRBJ2-1; there is no DNA to check the TCRdb D call of TRBD1. Germline CDR1 is SEHNR and CDR2 is FQNEAQ (reference sequence). The CDR3 spans 17 residues. The CDR3: CASSLAGTQKGYNEQFF.

The gene calls are TRBV18 and TRBJ2-1; TCRdb picks TRBD1, but there is no DNA to check that call. The CDR3 runs 14 residues. Germline V CDR1 and CDR2: KGHSH, LQKENI. CDR3 sequence: CASSPGQAYNEQFF. The full variable domain, its missing parts supplied by reference TRBV18 and TRBJ2-1, is NAGVMQNPRHLVRRRGQEARLRCSPMKGHSHVYWYRQLPEEGLKFMVYLQKENIIDESGMPKERFSAEFPKEGPSILRIQQVVRGDSAAYFCASSPGQAYNEQFFGPGTRLTVL.

The chain employs TRBV15 and TRBJ1-4; TCRdb designates TRBD1, a call that cannot be tested without DNA. This CDR3 has 15 residues. Germline CDR1 LNHNV, CDR2 YYDKDF (reference sequence). CDR3 sequence reads: CATSRGDRGGEKLFF.

The chain has TRBV9 and TRBJ2-5; TCRdb outputs TRBD2, but without DNA this stays unchecked. CDR3 length: 17 amino acids. In germline, CDR1 is SGDLS, CDR2 YYNGEE. CDR3 loop: CASSVGRAPFSQETQYF.

The rearrangement joins TRBV5-1 to TRBJ1-4. The CDR3 runs 14 residues. The germline V gene has CDR1 SGHRS and CDR2 YFSETQ. The CDR3 spells CASSGTAANEKLFF.

The chain uses TRBV29-1 and TRBJ1-1. There are 14 residues in the CDR3. CDR1 SQVTM and CDR2 ANQGSEA come from the germline V gene. The CDR3 loop is CSVVEIGKMTEAFF.

The gene calls are TRBV29-1 and TRBJ2-3. This CDR3 comprises 13 residues. CDR1 SQVTM and CDR2 ANQGSEA come from the germline V gene. This chain's CDR3 is CSVETRQADTQYF.

This chain joins TRBV12-3 or TRBV12-4 and TRBJ2-1; without DNA, the TCRdb call of TRBD2 cannot be checked. This CDR3 contains 16 residues. The CDR3 protein is CASSLRTSGRYNEQFF.

The chain's CDR3 is CSADPGTGGEKLFF. The V call is TRBV29-1, the J call TRBJ1-4; TCRdb's D call of TRBD1 is untestable without DNA. CDR3 length equals 14 residues. The germline gives CDR1 SQVTM, CDR2 ANQGSEA.

The rearrangement uses TRBV3-1 and TRBJ2-1; TCRdb calls TRBD1, which cannot be checked without DNA. This CDR3 is built from 17 residues. In germline, CDR1 is LGHDT, CDR2 YNNKEL (reference sequence). The CDR3 loop reads CASSPYPGGQGKDEQFF.

The gene calls are TRBV5-1 and TRBJ2-3; the D call of TRBD1 rests on TCRdb alone, since no DNA is present to check it. The CDR3 totals 15 residues. Germline CDR1 SGHRS, CDR2 YFSETQ. The CDR3 is CASSLDPGSGDTQYF.

The V call is TRBV20-1, the J call TRBJ2-1; the D call from TCRdb, TRBD2, cannot be confirmed without DNA. The germline gives CDR1 DFQATT, CDR2 SNEGSKA (reference sequence). This CDR3 region has 14 residues. CDR3 sequence reads: CSASISGRGNEQFF.

This chain connects TRBV7-9 to TRBJ2-4. The CDR3 has 13 residues. Germline loops: CDR1 SEHNR, CDR2 FQNEAQ (reference sequence). CDR3 sequence reads: CASSVAVGNIQYF.